The 8 T cell receptor beta chains below were found in one sample sequenced in a study of cytomegalovirus exposure and HLA in healthy donors. PCR was performed using 60 Vbeta and 13 Jbeta primers. Assay used: immunoSEQ multiplex PCR; TCRdb lists only in-frame clones, some missing. Recorded here are some 70,000 clones; the top ten clones represent around 7%. Source material: PBMCs. The receptors shown here come from a female donor in good health and CMV-seropositive.

The V and J genes are TRBV5-6 and TRBJ2-7; D not resolved. The V and J ends lost 0 bases and 6 bases respectively, with 13 bases between them. CDR1 is SGHDT, CDR2 YYEEEE, per germline. CDR3 length: 14 amino acids. This CDR3 reads CASSLGFRTPEQYF. The CDR3, as DNA: TGTGCCAGCAGCTTGGGCTTTCGAACTCCCGAGCAGTACTTC.

V and J are TRBV9 and TRBJ2-2; TRBD2 matches 7 bases. This CDR3 is built from 16 residues. Germline V gene data show CDR1 as SGDLS and CDR2 as YYNGEE. The V segment lost 3 bases and the J segment 8 bases; nucleotides outside the gene matches: 13. This chain's CDR3 is CASSEETSRPRGELFF. The DNA of the CDR3 is TGTGCCAGCAGCGAGGAGACTAGCCGGCCGAGGGGGGAGCTGTTTTTT.

The chain couples TRBV11-2 to TRBJ2-5, with D perhaps TRBD1 (6 bases). The CDR3 is 12 residues long. The V gene lost 5 bases and the J gene lost 4 bases, with 8 bases spanning the gap. The germline V gene encodes CDR1 SGHAT and CDR2 FQNNGV. CDR3 amino acids: CASSPRGETQYF. CDR3 sequence (DNA): TGTGCCAGCAGCCCCAGGGGAGAGACCCAGTACTTC.

This chain joins TRBV19 and TRBJ2-1; D not certain. With 11 bases removed from V and 0 bases from J, the gap between germline ends came to 14 bases. The CDR3 covers 14 residues. Per the germline V gene, CDR1 is LNHDA and CDR2 is SQIVND (reference sequence). The DNA of the CDR3 is TGTGCCTGCTCACGCCTTAGCTCCTACAATGAGCAGTTCTTC. Protein sequence: CACSRLSSYNEQFF.

This chain joins TRBV6-1 and TRBJ1-2; TRBD1 aligns across 9 bases. Germline CDR1 and CDR2: MNHNS and SASEGT. V shed 6 bases, J shed 5 bases, and the junction held 7 bases outside the gene matches. The CDR3 is 14 amino acids. CDR3 amino acids: CASSRDRALYGYTF. The CDR3, as DNA: TGTGCCAGCAGCAGGGACAGGGCGCTGTATGGCTACACCTTC.

The CDR3 nucleotides are TGTGCCAGCAGCTCCGCGGCTGGGGGAGGCTATGGCTACACCTTC. It specifies CASSSAAGGGYGYTF. V gene TRBV5-5 combines with J gene TRBJ1-2, with D tentatively TRBD1 (5 bases). The CDR3 totals 15 residues. Germline-derived CDR1 and CDR2 are SGHKS and YYEKEE (reference sequence). The ends were cut back, 3 bases at V and 4 bases at J, with 16 bases in the middle.

This sequence joins TRBV7-2 and TRBJ1-2; 10 bases match TRBD1. Germline CDR1 is SGHTA and CDR2 is FQGNSA. V dropped 5 bases and J dropped 4; count of bases not matched to a gene: 7. CDR3 length equals 15 residues. In DNA form, the CDR3 reads TGTGCCAGCAGCCCGGAGACAGGGGGCAGCTATGGCTACACCTTC. Translated, it gives CASSPETGGSYGYTF.

V is TRBV5-6 and J is TRBJ2-3; tentative D call: TRBD1 (6 bases). Trimming removed 5 bases from V and 3 bases from J, with 19 bases in between. This CDR3 region has 16 residues. CDR1 is SGHDT and CDR2 is YYEEEE in the germline V gene. For the CDR3, the DNA is TGTGCCAGCAGTGAAGGGGATGGGGGCGGAACAGATACGCAGTATTTT. The encoded protein is CASSEGDGGGTDTQYF. The full variable domain, rest sourced from reference TRBV5-6 and TRBJ2-3, is DAGVTQSPTHLIKTRGQQVTLRCSPKSGHDTVSWYQQALGQGPQFIFQYYEEEERQRGNFPDRFSGHQFPNYSSELNVNALLLGDSALYLCASSEGDGGGTDTQYFGPGTRLTVL.